This is a list of T cell receptor beta chains from one sample in a study of cytomegalovirus exposure and HLA in healthy donors. Libraries were prepared by immunoSEQ multiplex PCR; TCRdb keeps only in-frame clonotypes and omits some of them. The repertoire holds more than 90,000 clones, with 69% as singletons. Sequences were obtained from PBMCs. These receptors all come from a man aged 45-60 years in good health and CMV-seronegative. Each CDR3 is given with its conserved first and last residue. Fields, in order: clone size, V gene, J gene, D gene, CDR3 protein, CDR3 DNA. The D gene is left open where the match is weak. Expanded clones are given a class, and other clones once, few, many or no size at all.

many	TRBV18	TRBJ1-1	-	CASSLTGDNTEAFF	TGTGCCAGCTCACTCACAGGTGATAACACTGAAGCTTTCTTT
-	TRBV9	TRBJ1-4	TRBD1	CASSKDRGYEKLFF	TGTGCCAGCAGCAAAGACAGGGGGTATGAAAAACTGTTTTTT
-	TRBV2	TRBJ1-2	-	CASSEAPPLPGYGYTF	TGTGCCAGCAGTGAAGCTCCACCGCTGCCAGGCTATGGCTACACCTTC
-	TRBV7-9	TRBJ1-4	-	CASSLGILLGREKLFF	TGTGCCAGCAGCTTAGGGATACTCCTGGGGAGAGAAAAACTGTTTTTT
-	TRBV7-2	TRBJ2-7	-	CASSLALDSEQYF	TGTGCCAGCAGCTTAGCGCTGGACAGCGAGCAGTACTTC
-	TRBV5-4	TRBJ1-2	TRBD1	CASSPRGDYGYTF	TGTGCCAGCAGCCCCAGGGGGGACTATGGCTACACCTTC
-	TRBV27	TRBJ1-2	TRBD1	CASSLVRGRANYGYTF	TGTGCCAGCAGTTTAGTAAGGGGGCGAGCTAACTATGGCTACACCTTC
-	TRBV4-1	TRBJ2-7	-	CASSRLSGEQYF	TGCGCCAGCAGCCGTTTGTCAGGCGAGCAGTACTTC
few	TRBV9	TRBJ2-3	TRBD2	CASSSSGRAPDTQYF	TGTGCCAGCAGCTCTAGCGGGAGGGCCCCAGATACGCAGTATTTT
-	TRBV14	TRBJ1-1	-	CASSRDITTEAFF	TGTGCCAGCAGTCGGGACATTACCACTGAAGCTTTCTTT
-	TRBV4-1	TRBJ2-7	-	CASSQGLLGGRPPYEQYF	TGCGCCAGCAGCCAAGGATTATTAGGAGGGAGACCTCCCTACGAGCAGTACTTC
-	TRBV5-1	TRBJ1-4	TRBD1	CASSSRGQGFEKLFF	TGCGCCAGCAGCTCAAGGGGACAGGGATTTGAAAAACTGTTTTTT
once	TRBV5-4	TRBJ2-7	-	CASSFQGTTSYEQYF	TGTGCCAGCAGCTTCCAGGGGACAACCTCCTACGAGCAGTACTTC
-	TRBV6-5	TRBJ1-1	TRBD1	CASRPGGTVNTEAFF	TGTGCCAGCAGGCCTGGCGGGACAGTGAACACTGAAGCTTTCTTT
-	TRBV6-5	TRBJ1-3	-	CASSYQISSPTIYF	TGTGCCAGCAGTTACCAGATCTCCTCACCCACCATATATTTT
-	TRBV20-1	TRBJ1-1	-	CSVPRRGEAFF	TGCAGTGTCCCGCGGAGGGGTGAAGCTTTCTTT
few	TRBV30	TRBJ1-1	-	CAWKQLHTEAFF	TGTGCCTGGAAACAGCTACACACTGAAGCTTTCTTT
-	TRBV2	TRBJ2-7	-	CASSTQGLREQYF	TGTGCCAGCAGTACACAGGGTCTCCGCGAGCAGTACTTC
-	TRBV7-9	TRBJ2-7	TRBD1	CASSLRTGAQEQYF	TGTGCCAGCAGCCTGAGGACAGGGGCGCAGGAGCAGTACTTC
-	TRBV28	TRBJ1-5	-	CASRRGESNQPQHF	TGTGCCAGCAGAAGGGGTGAGAGCAATCAGCCCCAGCATTTT
-	TRBV7-9	TRBJ2-5	TRBD2	CASSPRGLALTTQYF	TGTGCCAGCAGCCCTAGGGGACTAGCCCTAACGACCCAGTACTTC
-	TRBV10-3	TRBJ2-5	-	CAITGSQETQYF	TGTGCCATCACAGGGTCCCAGGAGACCCAGTACTTC
-	TRBV7-3	TRBJ1-1	TRBD1	CASSLDRDTEAFF	TGTGCCAGCAGCTTAGACAGGGACACTGAAGCTTTCTTT
few	TRBV5-1	TRBJ2-7	TRBD2	CASSAISGGPYEQYF	TGCGCCAGCAGCGCTATTAGCGGGGGACCATACGAGCAGTACTTC
few	TRBV5-5	TRBJ2-5	-	CASSRVANQETQYF	TGTGCCAGCAGCCGGGTGGCCAACCAAGAGACCCAGTACTTC
-	TRBV28	TRBJ1-5	TRBD1	CASNRDRVFAANQPQHF	TGTGCCAGCAACCGGGACAGGGTCTTCGCGGCTAATCAGCCCCAGCATTTT
-	TRBV28	TRBJ2-7	TRBD2	CASRNGGASYEQYF	TGTGCCAGCAGGAACGGGGGGGCCTCCTACGAGCAGTACTTC
few	TRBV7-2	TRBJ1-4	-	CASSLQDATNEKLFF	TGTGCCAGCAGCTTACAGGATGCAACTAATGAAAAACTGTTTTTT
-	TRBV4-1	TRBJ1-2	TRBD1	CASSQATGMDYGYTF	TGCGCCAGCAGCCAAGCGACAGGGATGGACTATGGCTACACCTTC
-	TRBV5-1	TRBJ1-2	TRBD1	CASSPRGPAGYTF	TGCGCCAGCAGCCCCAGGGGGCCAGCAGGCTACACCTTC
-	TRBV18	TRBJ2-5	TRBD2	CASSPTPPTSGGETQYF	TGTGCCAGCTCACCCACACCCCCGACTAGCGGGGGAGAGACCCAGTACTTC
-	TRBV5-6	TRBJ1-2	-	CASSRGWGYGYTF	TGTGCCAGCAGCCGAGGGTGGGGCTATGGCTACACCTTC
once	TRBV2	TRBJ2-1	TRBD2	CASSVGLAGGNSYNEQFF	TGTGCCAGCAGTGTCGGACTAGCGGGAGGAAACTCCTACAATGAGCAGTTCTTC
few	TRBV11-3	TRBJ2-1	-	CASSLGSLYNEQFF	TGTGCCAGCAGCTTAGGCAGTTTATACAATGAGCAGTTCTTC
-	TRBV19	TRBJ1-4	-	CASRLRENEKLFF	TGTGCCAGTAGACTCCGGGAGAATGAAAAACTGTTTTTT
-	TRBV28	TRBJ2-4	TRBD1	CASTLTGTELNIQYF	TGTGCCAGCACCCTCACTGGGACAGAGTTGAACATTCAGTACTTC
-	TRBV28	TRBJ2-1	TRBD1	CASRWTGGSYNEQFF	TGTGCCAGCAGATGGACAGGCGGTTCCTACAATGAGCAGTTCTTC
-	TRBV5-1	TRBJ2-2	TRBD1	CASSLGAGGVGELFF	TGCGCCAGCAGCCTCGGGGCAGGGGGTGTCGGGGAGCTGTTTTTT
-	TRBV30	TRBJ1-5	-	CAWSGGGRQPQHF	TGTGCCTGGAGTGGGGGGGGGAGACAGCCCCAGCATTTT
-	TRBV13	TRBJ2-2	-	CASSRYRETGELFF	TGTGCCAGCAGCCGATACAGGGAGACCGGGGAGCTGTTTTTT
once	TRBV7-9	TRBJ1-1	-	CASSTGTNRNTEAFF	TGTGCCAGCAGCACAGGGACTAACCGGAACACTGAAGCTTTCTTT
-	TRBV5-6	TRBJ2-2	TRBD2	CASSSGGWGTNTGELFF	TGTGCCAGCAGCTCGGGGGGTTGGGGGACGAACACCGGGGAGCTGTTTTTT